Presented here are 31 T cell receptor beta chains from one specimen sequenced in a study of shared T cell receptors in the human thymus (dated by TCRdb to the early 2020s). The library was obtained by the immunoSEQ multiplex PCR assay. TCRdb took this table from immuneACCESS and kept in-frame rearrangements with V and J called. Such tables lack part of the clones; where checked against another copy, unresolved V genes explain under half of the gap, and the rest is unexplained. This sample has 630,000 or so clones in its table, and around 87% of those were observed once. The ten largest clones take up roughly 0.0086% of the sample. This same sample was also taken into another study, of human thymus T cells.

The sample comprised thymocytes. Source of these receptors: a boy less than two years old with a congenital heart defect. Donor details come from another sample of the same person, matched by shared clones.

The chain couples TRBV5-1 to TRBJ1-5, with TRBD1 as a possible D gene (5 bases). The germline V gene encodes CDR1 SGHRS and CDR2 YFSETQ. The CDR3 has 18 residues. Trimming pared 5 bases from V and 5 bases from J, leaving 26 bases between. The CDR3: CASSPTSPVEGLYQPQHF. CDR3 DNA: TGCGCCAGCAGTCCGACCTCTCCCGTGGAGGGACTCTATCAGCCCCAGCATTTT.

The chain recombines TRBV4-2 with TRBJ1-6, with D unclear. V was trimmed by 0 bases and J by 14 bases, leaving 20 bases between them. The V gene's germline CDR1 is LGHNA and CDR2 YNFKEQ. The CDR3 runs 16 residues. CDR3 in amino acids: CASSQDRVGWEGALHF. The CDR3 DNA reads TGTGCCAGCAGCCAAGATAGAGTAGGATGGGAGGGAGCCCTCCACTTT.

Remarks on this clone: Other DNA sequences within the sample encode an identical CDR3. The chain has TRBV5-1 and TRBJ2-7, with 11 bases that match TRBD2. Germline V lookup: CDR1 SGHRS, CDR2 YFSETQ. Trimming took 4 bases from V and 4 from J; bases not matched to a gene: 4. The CDR3 is made up of 14 amino acids. The CDR3 nucleotides read TGCGCCAGCAGCCCCGGGACTAGCGGATACGAGCAGTACTTC. Protein product: CASSPGTSGYEQYF.

This chain uses TRBV4-2 with TRBJ2-2; 9 nucleotides agree with TRBD2. From germline, CDR1 is LGHNA and CDR2 YNFKEQ. V shed 4 bases and J 3 bases; nucleotides not matched to a gene: 15. The CDR3 totals 19 residues. DNA of the CDR3: TGTGCCAGCAGCCCCGATTTCGGTAGCGGGGGACCCCACACCGGGGAGCTGTTTTTT. It translates to CASSPDFGSGGPHTGELFF.

V is TRBV7-9 and J is TRBJ1-6, with D perhaps matching TRBD1 (5 bases). Germline CDR1 is SEHNR and CDR2 is FQNEAQ (reference sequence). The V end was cut by 5 bases, the J end by 9 bases, with 20 bases between. This CDR3 region has 16 residues. The CDR3 reads CASSPRPGGAGSPLHF. CDR3 bases: TGTGCCAGCAGCCCTAGGCCGGGAGGGGCTGGTTCACCCCTCCACTTT. Drawing the rest from reference TRBV7-9 and TRBJ1-6, the complete variable domain is DTGVSQNPRHKITKRGQNVTFRCDPISEHNRLYWYRQTLGQGPEFLTYFQNEAQLEKSRLLSDRFSAERPKGSFSTLEIQRTEQGDSAMYLCASSPRPGGAGSPLHFGNGTRLTVT.

V is TRBV21-1 and J is TRBJ1-5; the D segment call TRBD1 is taken from the table without a DNA check. TRBV21-1 is a pseudogene. This CDR3 is built from 15 residues. CDR3 in amino acids: CASSKTGHSNQPQHF. The CDR3 coding sequence is TGTGCCAGCAGCAAAACAGGTCATAGCAATCAGCCCCAGCATTTT.

The chain carries TRBV30 and TRBJ2-1, with 12 bases aligning to TRBD2. Germline V gives CDR1 GTSNPN, CDR2 SVGIG (reference sequence). The CDR3 is made up of 17 amino acids. With V trimmed by 2 bases and J by 4 bases, 9 bases remained unmatched. In nucleotides, the CDR3 is TGTGCCTGGAGTATATCTAGCGGGGGGGCGCAGTACAATGAGCAGTTCTTC. Its translation is CAWSISSGGAQYNEQFF. The complete variable domain, with remaining parts taken from reference TRBV30 and TRBJ2-1, reads SQTIHQWPATLVQPVGSPLSLECTVEGTSNPNLYWYRQAAGRGLQLLFYSVGIGQISSEVPQNLSASRPQDRQFILSSKKLLLSDSGFYLCAWSISSGGAQYNEQFFGPGTRLTVL.

The J gene is TRBJ2-4, the V gene TRBV27; D might be TRBD1 (6 bases). From germline, CDR1 is MNHEY and CDR2 SMNVEV (reference sequence). V was cut by 7 bases and J by 2 bases, with 21 bases left in between. The CDR3 contains 17 residues. This CDR3 reads CASISPQGCASKNIQYF. CDR3 DNA: TGTGCCAGCATCTCTCCGCAGGGGTGCGCATCCAAAAACATTCAGTACTTC.

The gene calls are TRBV9 and TRBJ2-3; a possible D gene is TRBD2 (6 bases). Germline values: CDR1 SGDLS, CDR2 YYNGEE. V dropped 0 bases and J dropped 0 bases, with 14 bases sitting between them. The CDR3 has 17 amino acids. CDR3 amino acids: CASSVVSSEYSTDTQYF. CDR3 coding DNA: TGTGCCAGCAGCGTAGTTTCTAGCGAATATAGCACAGATACGCAGTATTTT. Drawing the rest from reference TRBV9 and TRBJ2-3, the complete variable domain is DSGVTQTPKHLITATGQRVTLRCSPRSGDLSVYWYQQSLDQGLQFLIQYYNGEERAKGNILERFSAQQFPDLHSELNLSSLELGDSALYFCASSVVSSEYSTDTQYFGPGTRLTVL.

The chain joins TRBV29-1 to TRBJ2-2, with 8 nucleotides matching TRBD2. The trim removed 0 bases at V and 3 bases at J, leaving 9 bases unmatched. In germline, CDR1 is SQVTM, CDR2 ANQGSEA. This CDR3 comprises 17 residues. CDR3 in DNA: TGCAGCGTTGAAGATCTCATAGCGGGGCGGGACACCGGGGAGCTGTTTTTT. Translated: CSVEDLIAGRDTGELFF.

The V gene is TRBV5-1, the J gene TRBJ2-4, with D perhaps TRBD2 (6 bases). CDR3 length: 16 amino acids. Trimming cost V 4 bases and J 3 bases, with 17 bases left between them. Germline V gene lookup returns CDR1 SGHRS and CDR2 YFSETQ. CDR3 DNA: TGCGCCAGCAGCGCGGGACTGGGGACGGGCAAAAACATTCAGTACTTC. Residues: CASSAGLGTGKNIQYF.

The V and J genes are TRBV20-1 and TRBJ2-7; D is perhaps TRBD2 (5 bases). The CDR3 loop spans 9 amino acids. Germline CDR1 reads DFQATT; CDR2 reads SNEGSKA (reference sequence). V was clipped by 1 base and J by 13 bases, with 8 bases between them. CDR3 in amino acids: CSARGTGYF. The DNA of the CDR3 is TGCAGTGCTAGAGGGACTGGCTACTTC.

This chain links TRBV9 with TRBJ2-7, with TRBD2 as a possible D gene (5 bases). The germline V gene has CDR1 SGDLS and CDR2 YYNGEE. The CDR3 extends over 16 amino acids. The V gene lost 3 bases and the J gene lost 2 bases, with 18 bases spanning the gap. In DNA form, the CDR3 reads TGTGCCAGCAGCGCAGGAGGAGGCGAGGGTCCCTACGAGCAGTACTTC. Translated: CASSAGGGEGPYEQYF.

The CDR3 is CASSLSVTGVKYNYGYTF. The CDR3 DNA reads TGTGCCAGCAGTTTATCGGTTACGGGGGTGAAATATAACTATGGCTACACCTTC. The chain has TRBV27 and TRBJ1-2; TRBD1 is a possible D gene (5 bases). The CDR3 has 18 residues. Per germline, CDR1 MNHEY and CDR2 SMNVEV (reference sequence). The V and J ends lost 0 bases and 1 base respectively, with 18 bases between them.

V gene TRBV11-2 combines with J gene TRBJ2-7; D gene uncertain. There are 15 residues in the CDR3. The germline V gene has CDR1 SGHAT and CDR2 FQNNGV. With 2 bases removed from V and 0 bases from J, the gap between germline ends came to 11 bases. CDR3 DNA sequence: TGTGCCAGCAGCTTATACACAACCCACTCCTACGAGCAGTACTTC. This gives the protein CASSLYTTHSYEQYF. Drawing the rest from reference TRBV11-2 and TRBJ2-7, the complete variable domain is EAGVAQSPRYKIIEKRQSVAFWCNPISGHATLYWYQQILGQGPKLLIQFQNNGVVDDSQLPKDRFSAERLKGVDSTLKIQPAKLEDSAVYLCASSLYTTHSYEQYFGPGTRLTVT.

The chain combines TRBV30 with TRBJ1-3; no clear D gene. This CDR3 is 12 amino acids long. V was pared by 0 bases and J by 4 bases, with 4 bases between. In germline, CDR1 is GTSNPN, CDR2 SVGIG (reference sequence). CDR3 nucleotides: TGTGCCTGGAGTGTTTCAGGAAACACCATATATTTT. Amino acids: CAWSVSGNTIYF.

The V call is TRBV2, the J call TRBJ2-3, with 14 bases lining up with TRBD2. Losses at the gene ends were 5 bases for V and 0 bases for J; bases not matched to a gene: 7. The CDR3 contains 18 residues. CDR1 and CDR2 (germline): SNHLY, FYNNEI. The CDR3 is CASSLGTSGGPSTDTQYF. The CDR3 DNA reads as TGTGCCAGCAGTCTCGGGACTAGCGGGGGCCCTAGCACAGATACGCAGTATTTT.

The chain uses TRBV19 and TRBJ2-2; TRBD1 is a possible D gene (6 bases). The CDR3 sequence is 18 residues long. V was trimmed by 5 bases and J by 0 bases, leaving 19 bases between them. CDR1 and CDR2 (germline): LNHDA, SQIVND (reference sequence). The CDR3 spells CASSRRQGTFPNTGELFF. Here the CDR3 DNA reads TGTGCCAGTAGTCGGCGGCAGGGGACGTTCCCGAACACCGGGGAGCTGTTTTTT. The full variable domain, completed using reference TRBV19 and TRBJ2-2, is DGGITQSPKYLFRKEGQNVTLSCEQNLNHDAMYWYRQDPGQGLRLIYYSQIVNDFQKGDIAEGYSVSREKKESFPLTVTSAQKNPTAFYLCASSRRQGTFPNTGELFFGEGSRLTVL.

The CDR3 region has the DNA TGTGCCAGCAGTTCCGCAGGGGCCTTTAGCAATCAGCCCCAGCATTTT. Translated: CASSSAGAFSNQPQHF. This chain joins TRBV28 and TRBJ1-5, with D perhaps TRBD1 (6 bases). V was trimmed by 4 bases and J by 0 bases, leaving 13 bases between them. In germline, CDR1 is MDHEN, CDR2 SYDVKM. The CDR3 runs to 16 residues.

This clone has only a few counts. V and J are TRBV4-3 and TRBJ2-1, with D perhaps TRBD2 (6 bases). The CDR3 sequence is 15 residues long. In germline, CDR1 is LGHNA, CDR2 YSLEER. V was trimmed by 1 base and J by 9 bases, leaving 16 bases between them. The chain's CDR3 is CASSQGRRVGVEQFF. CDR3 in DNA: TGCGCCAGCAGCCAAGGTAGGAGGGTTGGAGTTGAGCAGTTCTTC.

The chain recombines TRBV19 with TRBJ2-4; the D gene is possibly TRBD1 (5 bases). Per germline, CDR1 LNHDA and CDR2 SQIVND (reference sequence). V lost 8 bases to trimming and J lost 1 base, with 21 bases between them. The length of the CDR3 is 17 residues. CDR3 sequence reads: CASRLQGTHPAKNIQYF. The DNA for the CDR3 is TGTGCCAGTCGCCTCCAGGGAACCCATCCCGCCAAAAACATTCAGTACTTC.

The chain couples TRBV7-9 to TRBJ1-1; 7 positions match TRBD1. CDR3 length equals 14 residues. In germline, CDR1 is SEHNR, CDR2 FQNEAQ (reference sequence). V shed 7 bases and J 1 base; nucleotides not matched to a gene: 6. The CDR3: CASKTGQQNTEAFF. The CDR3 coding sequence is TGTGCCAGCAAGACGGGACAGCAGAACACTGAAGCTTTCTTT.

The rearrangement links TRBV19 to TRBJ2-3; TRBD1 agrees at 8 bases. From germline, CDR1 is LNHDA and CDR2 SQIVND (reference sequence). This CDR3 comprises 18 residues. The J segment lost 2 bases and the V segment lost 5 bases, leaving 15 bases of the junction unmatched. CDR3 nucleotides: TGTGCCAGTAGTTCCATTCCCAGACAGGGGCTATACACAGATACGCAGTATTTT. This encodes CASSSIPRQGLYTDTQYF.

The rearrangement uses TRBV7-6 and TRBJ1-3; D is unclear. CDR1 is SGHVS, CDR2 FNYEAQ, per germline. Trimming left V 5 bases short and J 2 bases short, with 19 bases between. The CDR3 has 17 amino acids. Here the CDR3 DNA reads TGTGCCAGCAGCCCAATGAAAGGACCTAGCACTGGAAACACCATATATTTT. It codes for CASSPMKGPSTGNTIYF.

V and J are TRBV6-1 and TRBJ1-3; perhaps TRBD1 as D (6 bases). Germline values: CDR1 MNHNS, CDR2 SASEGT. The CDR3 totals 17 residues. V was cut by 4 bases and J by 1 base, with 17 bases left in between. CDR3 protein: CASSARGGQGSGNTIYF. The CDR3 region has the DNA TGTGCCAGCAGTGCCCGGGGGGGGCAAGGTTCTGGAAACACCATATATTTT.

The chain couples TRBV4-1 to TRBJ2-5, with TRBD2 matching 7 bases. The CDR3 has 14 amino acids. After removal of 0 bases from V and 7 bases from J, the junction contained 5 bases not matched to a gene. Per germline, CDR1 MGHRA and CDR2 YSYEKL. The CDR3 loop reads CASSQELAEVTQYF. The CDR3 DNA reads as TGCGCCAGCAGCCAAGAGCTAGCGGAAGTGACCCAGTACTTC.

This sequence joins TRBV14 and TRBJ1-6; 10 bases align to TRBD1. This CDR3 contains 16 residues. V gave up 3 bases and J gave up 7 bases; unmatched junction bases: 6. Germline V gives CDR1 SGHDN, CDR2 FVKESK. DNA for the CDR3: TGTGCCAGCAGCCATGTAAGGACAGGGGGGAATTCACCCCTCCACTTT. As protein: CASSHVRTGGNSPLHF.

This clone was observed a few times. The rearrangement uses TRBV29-1 and TRBJ2-3; 15 nucleotides align to TRBD2. The CDR3 has 23 residues. The V segment lost 2 bases and the J segment 0 bases; nucleotides outside the gene matches: 21. Germline V gene data show CDR1 as SQVTM and CDR2 as ANQGSEA. The CDR3: CSVEFLDVGLAGGLPSSTDTQYF. The CDR3 nucleotides read TGCAGCGTTGAATTTCTTGACGTCGGACTAGCGGGGGGGCTTCCTTCTAGCACAGATACGCAGTATTTT.

The chain combines TRBV6-5 with TRBJ1-5, with D possibly being TRBD1 (6 bases). The germline CDR1 and CDR2 sequences are MNHEY and SVGAGI. The CDR3 has 14 residues. The germline V and J ends were trimmed by 11 bases and 4 bases, with 18 bases remaining between them. This CDR3 reads CASSVGGINQPQHF. CDR3 in DNA: TGTGCCTCCTCGGTAGGGGGAATAAATCAGCCCCAGCATTTT.

The chain is built from TRBV2 and TRBJ1-2; 9 nucleotides match TRBD1. The CDR3 runs to 15 residues. The trim removed 6 bases at V and 10 bases at J, leaving 15 bases unmatched. Looked up from germline, CDR1 is SNHLY and CDR2 is FYNNEI. CDR3 amino acids: CASRRLDTGTGFYTF. The CDR3 DNA follows: TGTGCCAGCAGAAGACTCGATACCGGGACAGGGTTCTACACCTTC. Filled out from reference TRBV2 and TRBJ1-2, the complete variable domain reads EPEVTQTPSHQVTQMGQEVILRCVPISNHLYFYWYRQILGQKVEFLVSFYNNEISEKSEIFDDQFSVERPDGSNFTLKIRSTKLEDSAMYFCASRRLDTGTGFYTFGSGTRLTVV.

A note on this clone: The same CDR3 is also encoded by other DNA sequences in this sample. J is TRBJ1-6 and V is TRBV7-2, with D maybe TRBD1 (5 bases). Per the germline V gene, CDR1 is SGHTA and CDR2 is FQGNSA. This CDR3 has 15 residues. V dropped 5 bases and J dropped 7 bases, with 15 bases sitting between them. The CDR3, as DNA: TGTGCCAGCAGCCGGAGCTCAGGGTACAATTCACCCCTCCACTTT. As protein: CASSRSSGYNSPLHF. Full variable domain (rest looked up from reference TRBV7-2 and TRBJ1-6): GAGVSQSPSNKVTEKGKDVELRCDPISGHTALYWYRQSLGQGLEFLIYFQGNSAPDKSGLPSDRFSAERTGGSVSTLTIQRTQQEDSAVYLCASSRSSGYNSPLHFGNGTRLTVT.